The present T cell receptor (beta chain) was sequenced within a study of blood T cell repertoires in COVID-19. Study-level information: COVID-19 samples collected from the United States, Italy and Spain covered acute and convalescent phases.

Each participant's cohort was designated according to participant-reported clinical history. Recovered status in Cohort 3 required two negative PCRs, clearance, or symptom resolution. This clone showed up just once. Data came from immunoSEQ multiplex PCR; TCRdb stores just in-frame clones and leaves some out. The sample lists 170,000 or so clones, almost 80% occurring once. The V end lost 3 bases, the J end lost 4 bases, and 15 bases lay between the germline ends. The CDR3 contains 15 residues. Germline V gene sequence: CDR1 MDHEN, CDR2 SYDVKM. The rearrangement joins TRBV28 to TRBJ1-2; a possible D gene is TRBD1 (6 bases). The TCR originated in a woman in her forties or fifties who had recovered from COVID-19. The sample taken for sequencing was PBMCs or T cells enriched from blood (not recorded which). The CDR3 loop reads CASSLGDTGLYGYTF. The CDR3 nucleotides read TGTGCCAGCAGTTTGGGGGACACGGGGCTCTATGGCTACACCTTC.